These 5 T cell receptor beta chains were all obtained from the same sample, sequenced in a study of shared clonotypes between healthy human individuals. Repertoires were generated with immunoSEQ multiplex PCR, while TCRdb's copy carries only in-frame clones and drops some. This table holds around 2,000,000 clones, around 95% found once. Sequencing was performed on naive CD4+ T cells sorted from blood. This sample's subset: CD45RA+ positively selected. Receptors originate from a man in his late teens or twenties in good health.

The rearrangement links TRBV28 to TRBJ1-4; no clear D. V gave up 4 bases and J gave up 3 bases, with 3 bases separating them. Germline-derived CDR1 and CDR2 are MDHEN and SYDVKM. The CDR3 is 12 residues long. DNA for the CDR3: TGTGCCAGCAGTTCGTCTAATGAAAAACTGTTTTTT. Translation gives CASSSSNEKLFF. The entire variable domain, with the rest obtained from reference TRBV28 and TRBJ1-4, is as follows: DVKVTQSSRYLVKRTGEKVFLECVQDMDHENMFWYRQDPGLGLRLIYFSYDVKMKEKGDIPEGYSVSREKKERFSLILESASTNQTSMYLCASSSSNEKLFFGSGTQLSVL.

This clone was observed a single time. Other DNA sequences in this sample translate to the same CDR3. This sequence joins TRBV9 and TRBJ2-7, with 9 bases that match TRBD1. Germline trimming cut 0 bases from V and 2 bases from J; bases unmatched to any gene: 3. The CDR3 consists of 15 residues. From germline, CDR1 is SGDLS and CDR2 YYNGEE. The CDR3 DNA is TGTGCCAGCAGCGTAGGGGGACAGGGCCCCTACGAGCAGTACTTC. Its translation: CASSVGGQGPYEQYF. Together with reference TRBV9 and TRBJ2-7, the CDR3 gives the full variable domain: DSGVTQTPKHLITATGQRVTLRCSPRSGDLSVYWYQQSLDQGLQFLIQYYNGEERAKGNILERFSAQQFPDLHSELNLSSLELGDSALYFCASSVGGQGPYEQYFGPGTRLTVT.

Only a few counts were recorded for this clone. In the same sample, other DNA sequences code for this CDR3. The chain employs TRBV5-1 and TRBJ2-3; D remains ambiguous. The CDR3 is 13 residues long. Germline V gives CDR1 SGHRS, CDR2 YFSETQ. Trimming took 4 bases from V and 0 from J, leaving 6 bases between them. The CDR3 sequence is CASSPGSTDTQYF. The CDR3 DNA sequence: TGCGCCAGCAGCCCAGGTAGCACAGATACGCAGTATTTT.

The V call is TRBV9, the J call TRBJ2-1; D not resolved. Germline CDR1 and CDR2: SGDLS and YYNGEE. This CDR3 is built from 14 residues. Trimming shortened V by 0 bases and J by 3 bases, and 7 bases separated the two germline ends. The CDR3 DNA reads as TGTGCCAGCAGCGTAGGGCTTCTCTACAATGAGCAGTTCTTC. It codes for CASSVGLLYNEQFF.

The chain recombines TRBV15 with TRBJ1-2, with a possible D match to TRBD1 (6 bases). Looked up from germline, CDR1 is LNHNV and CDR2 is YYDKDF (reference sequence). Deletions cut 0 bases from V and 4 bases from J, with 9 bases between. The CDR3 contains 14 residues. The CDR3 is CATSRDMGAYGYTF. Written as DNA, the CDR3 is TGTGCCACCAGCAGAGATATGGGGGCCTATGGCTACACCTTC.